The clone carrying this T cell receptor beta chain was seen only once. Antigen unknown. TCRdb analysed the 5' RACE reads with MiXCR anew, one entry per CDR3 protein. This sample yields roughly 150,000 distinct CDR3 sequences, of which around 13% are seen a single time; about 3.3% belongs to the top ten. The CDR3 runs 13 residues. Germline CDR1 SNHLY, CDR2 FYNNEI. V gave up 6 bases and J gave up 8 bases, with 13 bases separating them. The data stem from a study of T-cell memory formation after mild COVID-19. Findings of the study overall: That cross-reactive memory joined was suggested by some responding clones appearing in pre-infection memory.

Sequencing was done on a sample of PBMCs or a T cell subset sorted from them (not recorded which). The V gene is TRBV2, the J gene TRBJ1-4; the D gene is possibly TRBD1 (6 bases). The source of this sequence is a man aged 18 to 30 who had mild COVID-19 (a few samples of this study predate the infection). Cell type and time point are not known. For the CDR3, the DNA is TGTGCCAGCAGGGCGACAGGTTGGGAAAAACTGTTTTTT. Translation: CASRATGWEKLFF.